The 2 T cell receptor beta chains reported below all come from one sample, sequenced in a study of OX40 agonist ivuxolimab in advanced cancers. Clones were sequenced by immunoSEQ multiplex PCR, and TCRdb holds only the in-frame ones, with some missing. The data show 70,000 to 75,000 clones, with 85% to 90% seen just once and 0.53% held by the top ten. The specimen was CD4+ or CD8+ T cells sorted from blood, collected in a trial of the OX40 agonist ivuxolimab. The receptors come from an adult with an advanced solid tumor such as melanoma, head and neck, liver or kidney cancer.

V usage is TRBV18 and J usage is TRBJ2-1, with 8 positions matching TRBD2. The CDR3 is made up of 14 amino acids. Germline V lookup: CDR1 KGHSH, CDR2 LQKENI. V lost 1 base, J lost 5 bases, and 1 base stayed unmatched. The CDR3 DNA follows: TGTGCCAGCTCACCACTAGCGGGGCACAATGAGCAGTTCTTC. As protein: CASSPLAGHNEQFF.

CDR3 region: CASRSIPFGGGELFF. In DNA, the CDR3 is TGTGCCAGCAGGTCCATACCGTTTGGGGGCGGGGAGCTGTTTTTT. J is TRBJ2-2 and V is TRBV6-1; D is possibly TRBD1 or TRBD2 (5 bases each). The V end was cut by 6 bases, the J end by 7 bases, with 18 bases between. The germline gives CDR1 MNHNS, CDR2 SASEGT. This CDR3 spans 15 amino acids.